The 25 T cell receptor beta chains in this list originate from one sample, sequenced in a study of long-term antiretroviral therapy in people with HIV. The assay used was immunoSEQ (version v3.0), run at survey level. This table comes from immunoSEQ multiplex PCR, and its TCRdb copy is limited to in-frame clones, with some not included. The profile shows 9,000 to 13,000 clones, around 80% of them singletons. Specimen: unsorted PBMCs, collected 1.8 years after starting antiretroviral therapy. The source is a man aged 35 to 55 with HIV.

This clone was detected only a few times. The chain joins TRBV27 to TRBJ2-1; D might be TRBD1 or TRBD2, each matching 7 bases. The CDR3 has 15 residues. Between the trimmed V and J ends, which lost 2 bases and 2 bases, there was a span of 10 bases. Germline V gene sequence: CDR1 MNHEY, CDR2 SMNVEV (reference sequence). CDR3 loop: CASSLPGGAYNEQFF. The CDR3 region has the DNA TGTGCCAGCAGTTTACCAGGGGGGGCCTACAATGAGCAGTTCTTC.

This clone appeared a single time. The rearrangement uses TRBV9 and TRBJ2-7; 10 bases map to TRBD2. The J segment lost 6 bases and the V segment lost 3 bases, leaving 12 bases of the junction unmatched. This CDR3 has 16 amino acids. CDR1 and CDR2 (germline): SGDLS, YYNGEE. The CDR3 nucleotides read TGTGCCAGCAGCGCCAGCGGGAGGGCCGGAGGGCGCGAGCAGTACTTC. This gives the protein CASSASGRAGGREQYF.

The rearrangement joins TRBV6-6 to TRBJ1-2; D gene unclear. CDR1 is MNHNY and CDR2 is SVGAGI in the germline V gene (reference sequence). Trimming removed 0 bases at V and 5 bases at J, with 10 bases between. The CDR3 runs 14 residues. The CDR3 DNA sequence: TGTGCCAGCAGTTACTCGATGACGGATTATGGCTACACCTTC. Translating it yields CASSYSMTDYGYTF.

The genes are TRBV30 and TRBJ1-5, with D perhaps matching TRBD1 (6 bases). The CDR3 loop spans 16 amino acids. The germline gives CDR1 GTSNPN, CDR2 SVGIG (reference sequence). V was cut by 0 bases and J by 4 bases, with 16 bases left in between. CDR3 bases: TGTGCCTGGAGTGTTCCGGCAGGGGCTGGAAATCAGCCCCAGCATTTT. This translates into CAWSVPAGAGNQPQHF.

The J gene is TRBJ2-7, the V gene TRBV30; 11 positions agree with TRBD2. Trimming removed 7 bases from V and 1 base from J; junction bases left unmatched: 3. Germline assignment: CDR1 GTSNPN and CDR2 SVGIG (reference sequence). The CDR3 length is 13 residues. This CDR3 is CASLAGESYEQYF. DNA for the CDR3: TGTGCCTCACTAGCGGGAGAATCCTACGAGCAGTACTTC.

The V call is TRBV19, the J call TRBJ1-5, with 8 bases that match TRBD1. The junction had 12 bases not matched to a gene; V was cut back by 6 bases and J by 5 bases. The germline V gene has CDR1 LNHDA and CDR2 SQIVND (reference sequence). This CDR3 has 16 amino acids. The CDR3 DNA is TGTGCCAGTAGCCGAGGACAGGGCATCGTTGATCAGCCCCAGCATTTT. Translation gives CASSRGQGIVDQPQHF.

This clone occurred a few times. The chain links TRBV28 to TRBJ1-5; TRBD1 is a possible D gene (6 bases). The CDR3 has 15 residues. Trimming shortened V by 4 bases and J by 4 bases, and 14 bases separated the two germline ends. Germline CDR1 reads MDHEN; CDR2 reads SYDVKM. The CDR3 reads CASSSSGAGNQPQHF. In nucleotides, the CDR3 is TGTGCCAGCAGTTCCTCAGGGGCGGGAAATCAGCCCCAGCATTTT.

This clone came up once. This rearrangement joins TRBV4-2 to TRBJ2-2, with no clear D. From germline, CDR1 is LGHNA and CDR2 YNFKEQ. V lost 5 bases and J lost 0, with 10 bases in between. CDR3 size: 15 residues. The CDR3 sequence is CASSSAWTNTGELFF. CDR3 DNA sequence: TGTGCCAGCAGCTCCGCATGGACGAACACCGGGGAGCTGTTTTTT.

The chain recombines TRBV15 with TRBJ2-1, with D perhaps TRBD1 (5 bases). With 5 bases removed from V and 4 bases from J, the gap between germline ends came to 15 bases. The CDR3 consists of 15 residues. Germline CDR1 and CDR2: LNHNV and YYDKDF (reference sequence). The CDR3 DNA reads as TGTGCCACCAGCCGCCTAAGACAGTTTTACAATGAGCAGTTCTTC. It yields the protein CATSRLRQFYNEQFF.

J is TRBJ1-1 and V is TRBV28; D unresolved. Trimming pared 3 bases from V and 5 bases from J, leaving 13 bases between. The germline CDR1 and CDR2 sequences are MDHEN and SYDVKM. The CDR3 sequence is 14 residues long. In nucleotides, the CDR3 is TGTGCCAGCAGTTTTTCCGGCGATGGGACTGAAGCTTTCTTT. This gives the protein CASSFSGDGTEAFF. Full variable domain (rest looked up from reference TRBV28 and TRBJ1-1): DVKVTQSSRYLVKRTGEKVFLECVQDMDHENMFWYRQDPGLGLRLIYFSYDVKMKEKGDIPEGYSVSREKKERFSLILESASTNQTSMYLCASSFSGDGTEAFFGQGTRLTVV.

The chain couples TRBV19 to TRBJ2-2; D is undetermined. Germline loops: CDR1 LNHDA, CDR2 SQIVND (reference sequence). Trimming left V 2 bases short and J 2 bases short, with 9 bases between. The CDR3 runs to 15 residues. As DNA, the CDR3 is TGTGCCAGTAGTATAAATTTGGGCAACACCGGGGAGCTGTTTTTT. It yields the protein CASSINLGNTGELFF.

This chain joins TRBV11-2 and TRBJ2-2; no firm D call. The germline V gene encodes CDR1 SGHAT and CDR2 FQNNGV. CDR3 size: 11 residues. The ends were cut back, 3 bases at V and 6 bases at J, with 2 bases in the middle. The CDR3 reads CASSFPGELFF. The CDR3, as DNA: TGTGCCAGCAGCTTCCCCGGGGAGCTGTTTTTT.

The chain carries TRBV6-1 and TRBJ2-7, with D perhaps matching TRBD1 (5 bases). Germline values: CDR1 MNHNS, CDR2 SASEGT. V was shortened by 7 bases and J by 5 bases, with 12 bases between the two germline ends. The CDR3 is made up of 12 amino acids. Here the CDR3 reads CASTTGYNEQYF. The CDR3 region has the DNA TGTGCCAGCACTACAGGTTATAACGAGCAGTACTTC.

This chain uses TRBV11-2 with TRBJ2-3; 10 bases match TRBD2. CDR1 is SGHAT and CDR2 is FQNNGV in the germline V gene. The CDR3 length is 17 residues. The ends lost 2 bases at V and 1 base at J; junction bases unmatched: 6. DNA of the CDR3: TGTGCCAGCAGCTTATGGGCTAGCGGGAGTCGCACAGATACGCAGTATTTT. Translated, it gives CASSLWASGSRTDTQYF.

The genes are TRBV7-3 and TRBJ1-2; tentative D call: TRBD1 (5 bases). CDR1 and CDR2 (germline): SGHTA, FQGTGA. This CDR3 is 14 amino acids long. Trimming shortened V by 1 base and J by 8 bases, and 14 bases separated the two germline ends. In nucleotides, the CDR3 is TGTGCCAGCAGCTTAATGGGGCAGGGAGGAGGCTACACCTTC. This gives the protein CASSLMGQGGGYTF. Full variable domain (remainder filled in from reference TRBV7-3 and TRBJ1-2): GAGVSQTPSNKVTEKGKYVELRCDPISGHTALYWYRQSLGQGPEFLIYFQGTGAADDSGLPNDRFFAVRPEGSVSTLKIQRTERGDSAVYLCASSLMGQGGGYTFGSGTRLTVV.

The chain couples TRBV7-2 to TRBJ2-1, with D unresolved. The V and J ends lost 2 bases and 4 bases respectively, with 15 bases between them. From germline, CDR1 is SGHTA and CDR2 FQGNSA. The CDR3 extends over 16 amino acids. The CDR3 is CASSLNPYGQYNEQFF. CDR3 sequence (DNA): TGTGCCAGCAGCTTAAACCCCTATGGGCAGTACAATGAGCAGTTCTTC.

The rearrangement links TRBV28 to TRBJ2-1; TRBD2 is a possible D gene (6 bases). Germline CDR1 and CDR2: MDHEN and SYDVKM. The CDR3 spans 14 residues. V dropped 7 bases and J dropped 1 base, with 11 bases sitting between them. The CDR3 is CASTVRESYNEQFF. In DNA form, the CDR3 reads TGTGCCAGCACCGTACGGGAGTCCTACAATGAGCAGTTCTTC.

The V and J genes are TRBV27 and TRBJ2-1, with 10 nucleotides matching TRBD2. The CDR3 runs to 14 residues. Germline lookup yields CDR1 MNHEY and CDR2 SMNVEV (reference sequence). With 6 bases clipped from V and 8 bases from J, the junction kept 7 bases outside the gene matches. The CDR3: CASSPGTSAYEQFF. As DNA, the CDR3 is TGTGCCAGCAGCCCCGGGACTAGCGCATATGAGCAGTTCTTC.

V gene TRBV6-5 combines with J gene TRBJ1-1; 8 nucleotides line up with TRBD1. This CDR3 has 14 amino acids. V was clipped by 6 bases and J by 4 bases; unmatched bases: 7. Looked up from germline, CDR1 is MNHEY and CDR2 is SVGAGI. The CDR3 DNA sequence: TGTGCCAGCAGCCCGGACAGGGTAGGCACTGAAGCTTTCTTT. Its protein product is CASSPDRVGTEAFF.

This chain links TRBV9 with TRBJ1-2; D call uncertain. This CDR3 has 16 amino acids. Germline V gene data show CDR1 as SGDLS and CDR2 as YYNGEE. Trimming removed 4 bases at V and 3 bases at J, with 19 bases between. Here the CDR3 DNA reads TGTGCCAGCAGCCCAGACGGGTTCCCATCCCACTATGGCTACACCTTC. It codes for CASSPDGFPSHYGYTF.

This chain uses TRBV27 with TRBJ1-5; maybe TRBD1 (6 bases). The V gene's germline CDR1 is MNHEY and CDR2 SMNVEV (reference sequence). The length of the CDR3 is 14 residues. V lost 3 bases to trimming and J lost 3 bases, with 9 bases between them. The CDR3 loop reads CASSFSGANQPQHF. CDR3 coding DNA: TGTGCCAGCAGTTTCTCAGGGGCCAATCAGCCCCAGCATTTT.

As for this clone: A junction end diverges from the germline sequence, so it may reflect a read error. The CDR3 region is CASSLEGPRTGAGELFF. The CDR3 nucleotides read TGTGCTAGCAGCTTAGAAGGTCCCCGCACAGGGGCCGGGGAGCTGTTTTTT. V is TRBV7-7 and J is TRBJ2-2; 7 bases agree with TRBD1. Germline V CDR1 and CDR2: SSHAT, FNYEAQ (reference sequence). The CDR3 totals 17 residues.

The CDR3 loop is CASSYSAEGGNTQYF. The DNA for the CDR3 is TGTGCCAGCAGTTACTCAGCGGAAGGGGGAAATACGCAGTATTTT. V usage is TRBV6-5 and J usage is TRBJ2-3, with D perhaps matching TRBD1 (6 bases). The CDR3 extends over 15 amino acids. Trimming removed 0 bases at V and 7 bases at J, with 14 bases between. From germline, CDR1 is MNHEY and CDR2 SVGAGI.

Of note for this clone: The junction does not match germline at one end; this may be a read error. V usage is TRBV7-8 and J usage is TRBJ1-5, with 9 bases that match TRBD1. Germline V lookup: CDR1 SGHVS, CDR2 FQNEAQ. The CDR3 consists of 13 residues. The chain's CDR3 is CASSTGGRQLQHF. Here the CDR3 DNA reads TGTGCCAGCTCAACAGGGGGCAGACAGCTCCAGCATTTT.

The chain couples TRBV27 to TRBJ2-1; D is possibly TRBD1 (6 bases). CDR1 and CDR2 (germline): MNHEY, SMNVEV (reference sequence). V lost 6 bases and J lost 10, with 10 bases in between. This CDR3 contains 11 residues. The CDR3 sequence is CASRDQGEQFF. Here the CDR3 DNA reads TGTGCCAGCAGAGATCAGGGGGAGCAGTTCTTC.